What follows describes a single T cell receptor (beta chain). The antigen is undetermined. All the people who gave samples were healthy bone marrow donors. The data stem from a study of cytomegalovirus exposure and HLA in healthy donors. General study findings and limits: Listed as cytomegalovirus-associated were 170 or so TCR beta chains. Most observed TCR sequences were rare, whereas some public TCRs were detected in many donors. A later look showed TCR association rates differing by HLA locus, highest for DRB1 and lowest for HLA-C.

Germline V gene sequence: CDR1 KGHSH, CDR2 LQKENI. V was pared by 4 bases and J by 4 bases, with 5 bases of the junction left unmatched. The CDR3 sequence is 15 residues long. This PCR relied on a set of 60 Vbeta primers and 13 Jbeta primers. Here immunoSEQ multiplex PCR was the method, and the copy in TCRdb shows in-frame clones only, minus some. Recorded for this sample: under 95,000 clones. This clonotype originated in a female donor in good health and CMV-seropositive. The gene calls are TRBV18 and TRBJ1-4, with TRBD1 identical over 8 bases. Sequenced material: PBMCs. CDR3: CASSLLTGVNEKLFF. Written as DNA, the CDR3 is TGTGCCAGCTCACTTCTGACAGGGGTTAATGAAAAACTGTTTTTT.